Below are 6 T cell receptor beta chains sequenced from a single sample in a study of T cell repertoires in cytomegalovirus infection. TCRdb processed the reads anew with MiXCR; each CDR3 protein has one entry. This table holds about 890,000 distinct CDR3 sequences, roughly a third found once. These receptors' antigens are unknown. The source was cultured CD8+ T cells from PBMCs, collected from culture after CMV antigen stimulation. Receptors originate from a human donor in good health (CMV status not recorded). Some clones in this sample may be carry-over from other donors' samples.

This clonotype showed up just a few times. The chain couples TRBV7-6 to TRBJ1-3, with D unresolved. CDR3 length equals 14 residues. CDR1 SGHVS and CDR2 FNYEAQ come from the germline V gene. V was pared by 6 bases and J by 0 bases, with 9 bases between. CDR3 loop: CASRLSSSGNTIYF. The DNA of the CDR3 is TGTGCCAGCAGACTGTCAAGCTCTGGAAACACCATATATTTT.

Turning to this clonotype: One base away lies a much larger clone, so this may be a sequencing read error. V gene TRBV7-6 combines with J gene TRBJ1-1; perhaps TRBD1 as D (5 bases). The CDR3 has 16 amino acids. Germline CDR1 and CDR2: SGHVS and FNYEAQ. CDR3 region: CVSSLDGWQGNTEAFF. CDR3 DNA sequence: TGTGTCAGCAGCTTGGACGGCTGGCAGGGGAACACTGAAGCTTTCTTT.

This clonotype has just a few counts. The chain couples TRBV6-6 to TRBJ2-3, with D unclear. V shed 2 bases and J shed 0 bases, with 9 bases lying between them. CDR3 length equals 15 residues. CDR1 MNHNY and CDR2 SVGAGI come from the germline V gene (reference sequence). This chain's CDR3 is CASSYPESSTDTQYF. The DNA for the CDR3 is TGTGCCAGCAGTTACCCCGAGTCCAGCACAGATACGCAGTATTTT.

In its sample, this clonotype was seen many times. J is TRBJ2-1 and V is TRBV6-1; possibly TRBD1 for D (6 bases). The CDR3 covers 16 residues. V was cut by 7 bases and J by 0 bases, with 16 bases left in between. Germline assignment: CDR1 MNHNS and CDR2 SASEGT. The CDR3 DNA reads TGTGCCAGCACTTACGTAAAGGGGGTCTCCTACAATGAGCAGTTCTTC. As protein: CASTYVKGVSYNEQFF.

This clonotype was picked up many times. The rearrangement joins TRBV7-9 to TRBJ1-1, with D hard to call. The germline V and J ends were trimmed by 5 bases and 0 bases, with 7 bases remaining between them. The CDR3 sequence is 13 residues long. Germline V gives CDR1 SEHNR, CDR2 FQNEAQ (reference sequence). In nucleotides, the CDR3 is TGTGCCAGCAGCGACACTTTGAACACTGAAGCTTTCTTT. This translates into CASSDTLNTEAFF.

This clonotype was counted ten times or more. The chain links TRBV14 to TRBJ2-3, with D uncertain. Germline V gene sequence: CDR1 SGHDN, CDR2 FVKESK. Trimming shortened V by 0 bases and J by 0 bases, and 10 bases separated the two germline ends. This CDR3 has 16 residues. The CDR3 reads CASSQEGWGSTDTQYF. In DNA, the CDR3 is TGTGCCAGCAGCCAAGAAGGGTGGGGAAGCACAGATACGCAGTATTTT.